One sample yielded the 22 T cell receptor beta chains listed below, sequenced in a study of OX40 agonist ivuxolimab in advanced cancers. Sequencing was performed with immunoSEQ multiplex PCR; in TCRdb, only in-frame clones are kept and a portion is missing. The sample consists of 30,000 to 40,000 clones, roughly 89% of them appearing once. Sequenced here: CD4+ or CD8+ T cells sorted from blood, sampled in a trial of the OX40 agonist ivuxolimab. These receptors all come from an adult with an advanced solid tumor such as melanoma, head and neck, liver or kidney cancer.

CDR3 coding DNA: TGTGCCAGCAGCGGGGGTGGGTACGAGCAGTACTTC. As protein: CASSGGGYEQYF. V and J are TRBV11-2 and TRBJ2-7; either TRBD1 or TRBD2 may supply D (5 bases each). Between the trimmed V and J ends, which lost 5 bases and 4 bases, there was a span of 9 bases. Germline CDR1 reads SGHAT; CDR2 reads FQNNGV. There are 12 residues in the CDR3.

The gene calls are TRBV29-1 and TRBJ2-5, with D perhaps matching TRBD1 (6 bases). With 6 bases removed from V and 5 bases from J, the gap between germline ends came to 13 bases. The CDR3 contains 12 residues. Per the germline V gene, CDR1 is SQVTM and CDR2 is ANQGSEA. The CDR3 region has the DNA TGCAGCGTCGAAACAGGGTACGAGACCCAGTACTTC. Translated: CSVETGYETQYF.

The chain recombines TRBV4-1 with TRBJ2-1; D could derive from TRBD1 or TRBD2 (5 bases each). CDR3 size: 19 residues. Germline V CDR1 and CDR2: MGHRA, YSYEKL. Trimming pared 5 bases from V and 4 bases from J, leaving 27 bases between. CDR3 residues: CASSTGTLALRWGYNEQFF. The CDR3 bases are TGCGCCAGCAGCACCGGGACGCTAGCCTTGAGATGGGGATACAATGAGCAGTTCTTC.

The genes are TRBV28 and TRBJ2-7; 9 nucleotides agree with TRBD1. CDR1 is MDHEN, CDR2 SYDVKM, per germline. The CDR3 loop spans 14 amino acids. Losses at the gene ends were 5 bases for V and 3 bases for J; bases not matched to a gene: 5. This CDR3 reads CASSLQDRGYEQYF. CDR3 sequence (DNA): TGTGCCAGCAGTCTACAGGACAGGGGCTACGAGCAGTACTTC.

The chain joins TRBV28 to TRBJ2-5, with 10 bases matching TRBD1. The end of the DNA fits TRBJ2-7 better, so the J call may be wrong. CDR3 length: 18 amino acids. The germline gives CDR1 MDHEN, CDR2 SYDVKM. This chain's CDR3 is CASSDPRGGTGVLYEQYF. DNA for the CDR3: TGTGCCAGCAGCGATCCAAGGGGAGGGACAGGGGTCCTCTACGAGCAGTACTTC.

The rearrangement uses TRBV6-5 and TRBJ1-2, with a tentative D call TRBD1 (5 bases). V was trimmed by 4 bases and J by 5 bases, leaving 14 bases between them. Germline CDR1 is MNHEY and CDR2 is SVGAGI. The CDR3 is 14 residues long. The DNA of the CDR3 is TGTGCCAGCAGTTCCTATTCACAGGCTTATGGCTACACCTTC. Amino acid sequence: CASSSYSQAYGYTF.

CDR3 sequence reads: CASSTEAGRNQETQYF. The CDR3 DNA follows: TGTGCCAGCAGCACAGAGGCCGGACGGAATCAAGAGACCCAGTACTTC. The chain joins TRBV2 to TRBJ2-5; D is ambiguous. Germline lookup yields CDR1 SNHLY and CDR2 FYNNEI. This CDR3 is 16 amino acids long. V was cut by 6 bases and J by 2 bases, with 19 bases left in between.

The chain combines TRBV28 with TRBJ2-7; possible D gene TRBD2, 6 bases. CDR1 and CDR2 (germline): MDHEN, SYDVKM. The ends were cut back, 5 bases at V and 6 bases at J, with 11 bases in the middle. The CDR3 contains 12 residues. CDR3 sequence (DNA): TGTGCCAGCAGTCAAACCGGGGGCGAGCAGTACTTC. This sequence encodes CASSQTGGEQYF.

This sequence joins TRBV7-9 and TRBJ1-4; no reliable D call. V was pared by 5 bases and J by 3 bases, with 10 bases between. The CDR3 length is 14 residues. Per the germline V gene, CDR1 is SEHNR and CDR2 is FQNEAQ (reference sequence). The CDR3 DNA reads TGTGCCAGCAGCCCCGGGAGCGCTAATGAAAAACTGTTTTTT. Its protein is CASSPGSANEKLFF.

The chain couples TRBV4-1 to TRBJ2-7; tentative D call: TRBD1 (6 bases). Germline V gives CDR1 MGHRA, CDR2 YSYEKL. V lost 0 bases and J lost 2, with 14 bases in between. The CDR3 contains 16 residues. The CDR3 sequence is CASSQESARGAYEQYF. CDR3 DNA: TGCGCCAGCAGCCAAGAATCTGCCAGGGGTGCCTACGAGCAGTACTTC.

This sequence joins TRBV10-3 and TRBJ1-1; D call uncertain. The CDR3 is made up of 14 amino acids. V gave up 6 bases and J gave up 1 base, with 12 bases separating them. CDR1 is ENHRY and CDR2 is SYGVKD in the germline V gene. CDR3 loop: CAIRKGLANTEAFF. The CDR3 nucleotides are TGTGCCATCAGAAAAGGGCTAGCGAACACTGAAGCTTTCTTT.

This chain uses TRBV28 with TRBJ2-3, with a tentative D call TRBD2 (5 bases). The CDR3 length is 15 residues. With 5 bases removed from V and 5 bases from J, the gap between germline ends came to 17 bases. The V gene's germline CDR1 is MDHEN and CDR2 SYDVKM. Written as DNA, the CDR3 is TGTGCCAGCAGTCCCCAGAGAGGGAAAGGAGATACGCAGTATTTT. Protein sequence: CASSPQRGKGDTQYF. The full variable domain, with the rest looked up from reference TRBV28 and TRBJ2-3, is DVKVTQSSRYLVKRTGEKVFLECVQDMDHENMFWYRQDPGLGLRLIYFSYDVKMKEKGDIPEGYSVSREKKERFSLILESASTNQTSMYLCASSPQRGKGDTQYFGPGTRLTVL.

V is TRBV5-4 and J is TRBJ2-1; TRBD2 aligns across 15 bases. Germline-derived CDR1 and CDR2 are SGHNT and YYREEE (reference sequence). V lost 0 bases, J lost 4 bases, and 2 bases stayed unmatched. This CDR3 has 17 residues. The CDR3 protein is CASSLGTSGRGYNEQFF. CDR3 DNA: TGTGCCAGCAGCTTGGGGACTAGCGGGAGGGGGTACAATGAGCAGTTCTTC.

This chain uses TRBV5-1 with TRBJ2-7; D might be TRBD1 or TRBD2, each matching 6 bases. V was trimmed by 0 bases and J by 9 bases, leaving 19 bases between them. CDR3 length: 15 amino acids. Looked up from germline, CDR1 is SGHRS and CDR2 is YFSETQ. The CDR3 nucleotides read TGCGCCAGCAGCTTGGCCGCCGTGGAGGGGGTCGCGCAGTACTTC. As protein: CASSLAAVEGVAQYF.

The chain has TRBV4-1 and TRBJ2-7, with TRBD1 as a possible D gene (6 bases). CDR3 length equals 15 residues. V lost 5 bases, J lost 2 bases, and 16 bases lay in between. From germline, CDR1 is MGHRA and CDR2 YSYEKL. The DNA for the CDR3 is TGCGCCAGCAGCGAAACGCAGGGGTTAACCTACGAGCAGTACTTC. It is translated as CASSETQGLTYEQYF.

The chain recombines TRBV2 with TRBJ2-5, with 9 positions matching TRBD1. After removal of 5 bases from V and 5 bases from J, the junction contained 6 bases not matched to a gene. The CDR3 is 14 residues long. From germline, CDR1 is SNHLY and CDR2 FYNNEI. The CDR3: CASSTGGLRETQYF. In nucleotides, the CDR3 is TGTGCCAGCAGTACAGGGGGCTTGCGGGAGACCCAGTACTTC.

The V call is TRBV9, the J call TRBJ2-2; 14 bases align to TRBD2. V lost 4 bases to trimming and J lost 5 bases; unmatched junction nucleotides: 10. Germline V lookup: CDR1 SGDLS, CDR2 YYNGEE. There are 18 residues in the CDR3. CDR3 in DNA: TGTGCCAGCAGCCTAAATCTGGGACTAGCGGGAGAAACCGGGGAGCTGTTTTTT. It translates to CASSLNLGLAGETGELFF.

Only a few counts were recorded for this clone. CDR3 sequence reads: CASSPGTGYTGELFF. The CDR3 nucleotides are TGTGCCAGCAGCCCGGGGACAGGGTACACCGGGGAGCTGTTTTTT. The chain employs TRBV7-2 and TRBJ2-2, with TRBD1 identical over 9 bases. The CDR3 has 15 amino acids. The germline gives CDR1 SGHTA, CDR2 FQGNSA. The trim removed 5 bases at V and 3 bases at J, leaving 4 bases unmatched.

The rearrangement uses TRBV7-2 and TRBJ1-2, with unresolved D. V was clipped by 3 bases and J by 3 bases, with 5 bases between them. The CDR3 has 12 amino acids. From germline, CDR1 is SGHTA and CDR2 FQGNSA. Written as DNA, the CDR3 is TGTGCCAGCAGCTTGGGAGACTATGGCTACACCTTC. Amino acids: CASSLGDYGYTF.

The V and J genes are TRBV10-3 and TRBJ1-4, with D possibly TRBD1 on 6 matching bases. With 8 bases removed from V and 6 bases from J, the gap between germline ends came to 13 bases. This CDR3 is built from 13 residues. Germline CDR1 reads ENHRY; CDR2 reads SYGVKD. CDR3 protein: CAIRGGQHEKLFF. DNA for the CDR3: TGTGCCATCCGTGGGGGGCAGCATGAAAAACTGTTTTTT.

The chain joins TRBV18 to TRBJ2-7, with D perhaps assigned TRBD1 or TRBD2 (5 bases each). The CDR3 consists of 16 residues. The V end was cut by 2 bases, the J end by 0 bases, with 14 bases between. The germline V gene encodes CDR1 KGHSH and CDR2 LQKENI. The CDR3 DNA reads TGTGCCAGCTCACCAATTGGGGCCACTAGCTCCTACGAGCAGTACTTC. Residues: CASSPIGATSSYEQYF.

This chain connects TRBV20-1 to TRBJ1-2, with TRBD1 matching over 8 bases. The V gene's germline CDR1 is DFQATT and CDR2 SNEGSKA (reference sequence). V trimming: 6 bases; J trimming: 6 bases; junction bases outside the gene matches: 3. There are 11 residues in the CDR3. The CDR3 sequence: CSATGVNGYTF. The CDR3 region has the DNA TGCAGTGCGACAGGGGTCAATGGCTACACCTTC.